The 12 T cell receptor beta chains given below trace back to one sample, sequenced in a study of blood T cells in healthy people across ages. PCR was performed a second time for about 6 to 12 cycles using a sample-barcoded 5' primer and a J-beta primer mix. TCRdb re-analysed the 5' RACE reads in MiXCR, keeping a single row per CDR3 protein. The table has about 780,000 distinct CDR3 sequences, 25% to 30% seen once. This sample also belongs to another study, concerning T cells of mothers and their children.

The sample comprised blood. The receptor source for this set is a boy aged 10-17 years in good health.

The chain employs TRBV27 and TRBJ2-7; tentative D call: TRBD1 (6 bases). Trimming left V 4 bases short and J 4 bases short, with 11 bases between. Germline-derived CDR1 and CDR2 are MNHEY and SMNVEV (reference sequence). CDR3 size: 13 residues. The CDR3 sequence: CASSSQDRYEQYF. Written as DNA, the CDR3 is TGTGCCAGCAGTTCCCAAGACAGGTACGAGCAGTACTTC.

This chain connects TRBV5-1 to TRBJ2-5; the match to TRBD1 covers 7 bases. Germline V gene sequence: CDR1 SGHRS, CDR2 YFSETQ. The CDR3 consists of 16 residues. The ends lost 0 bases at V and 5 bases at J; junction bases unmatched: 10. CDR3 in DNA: TGCGCCAGCAGCTTGGTCTCTGGGACAGCCACCGAGACCCAGTACTTC. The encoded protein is CASSLVSGTATETQYF.

CDR3 coding DNA: TGTGCCAGCAGTTACAGGGTCGGGGTCCATGAGCAGTTCTTC. Translated: CASSYRVGVHEQFF. This chain links TRBV6-5 with TRBJ2-1; tentatively, D is TRBD2 (5 bases). CDR3 length: 14 amino acids. The germline gives CDR1 MNHEY, CDR2 SVGAGI. V lost 2 bases and J 8 bases, leaving 13 bases between the germline ends.

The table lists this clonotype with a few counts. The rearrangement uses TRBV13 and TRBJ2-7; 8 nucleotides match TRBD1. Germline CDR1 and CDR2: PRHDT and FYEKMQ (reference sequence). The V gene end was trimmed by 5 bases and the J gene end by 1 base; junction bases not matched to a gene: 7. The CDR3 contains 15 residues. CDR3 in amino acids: CASSGRGQGSYEQYF. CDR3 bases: TGTGCCAGCAGCGGCCGAGGACAGGGATCCTACGAGCAGTACTTC.

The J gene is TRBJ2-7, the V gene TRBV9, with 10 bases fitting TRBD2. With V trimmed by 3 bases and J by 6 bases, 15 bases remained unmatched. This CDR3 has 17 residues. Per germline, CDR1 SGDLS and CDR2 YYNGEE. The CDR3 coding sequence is TGTGCCAGCAGCGGGGACCAAGGGACTAGCGAGAGGGGCGAGCAGTACTTC. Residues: CASSGDQGTSERGEQYF.

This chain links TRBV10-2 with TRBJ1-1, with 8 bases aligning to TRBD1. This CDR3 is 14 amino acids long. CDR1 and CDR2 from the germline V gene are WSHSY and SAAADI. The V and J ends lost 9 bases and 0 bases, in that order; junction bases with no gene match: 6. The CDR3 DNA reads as TGCGCCAGGACAGGGGAGGGGGTGAACACTGAAGCTTTCTTT. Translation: CARTGEGVNTEAFF.

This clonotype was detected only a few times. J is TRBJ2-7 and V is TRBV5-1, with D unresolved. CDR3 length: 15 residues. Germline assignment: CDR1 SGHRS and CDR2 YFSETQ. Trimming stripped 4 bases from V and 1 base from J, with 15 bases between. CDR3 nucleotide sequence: TGCGCCAGCAGCCTAACTCGGCAGCCTTCCTACGAGCAGTACTTC. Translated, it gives CASSLTRQPSYEQYF.

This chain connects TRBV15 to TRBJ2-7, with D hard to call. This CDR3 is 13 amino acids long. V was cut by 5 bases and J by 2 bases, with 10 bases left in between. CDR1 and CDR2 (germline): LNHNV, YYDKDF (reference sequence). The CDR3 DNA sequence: TGTGCCACCAGCGGGGTAGGGACCTACGAGCAGTACTTC. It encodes CATSGVGTYEQYF. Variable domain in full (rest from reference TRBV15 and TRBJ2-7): DAMVIQNPRYQVTQFGKPVTLSCSQTLNHNVMYWYQQKSSQAPKLLFHYYDKDFNNEADTPDNFQSRRPNTSFCFLDIRSPGLGDTAMYLCATSGVGTYEQYFGPGTRLTVT.

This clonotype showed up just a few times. Here the CDR3 reads CATQQGSMGYTF. The CDR3 DNA reads TGTGCCACCCAGCAGGGCTCTATGGGCTACACCTTC. The chain couples TRBV24-1 to TRBJ1-2; tentative D call: TRBD1 (5 bases). The CDR3 has 12 residues. Germline V gene sequence: CDR1 KGHDR, CDR2 SFDVKD. The V and J ends lost 9 bases and 8 bases respectively, with 15 bases between them.

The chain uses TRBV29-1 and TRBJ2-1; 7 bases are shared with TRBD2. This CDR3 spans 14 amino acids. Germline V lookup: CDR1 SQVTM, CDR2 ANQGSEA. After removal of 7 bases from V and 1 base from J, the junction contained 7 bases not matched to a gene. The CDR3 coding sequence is TGCAGCGCCCTGGGGGGACTATCCTACAATGAGCAGTTCTTC. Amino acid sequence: CSALGGLSYNEQFF.

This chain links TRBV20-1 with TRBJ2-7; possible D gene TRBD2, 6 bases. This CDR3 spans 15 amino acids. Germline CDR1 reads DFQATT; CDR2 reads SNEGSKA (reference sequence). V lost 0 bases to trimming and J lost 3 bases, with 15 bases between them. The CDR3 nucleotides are TGCAGTGCTAGAGATTGGCGGGGAGCAGACTACGAGCAGTACTTC. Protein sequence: CSARDWRGADYEQYF.

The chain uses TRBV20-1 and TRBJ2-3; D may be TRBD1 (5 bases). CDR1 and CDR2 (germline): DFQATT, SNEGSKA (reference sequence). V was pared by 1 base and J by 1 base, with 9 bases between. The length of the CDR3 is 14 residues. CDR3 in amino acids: CSARVDSRTDTQYF. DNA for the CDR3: TGCAGTGCTAGAGTTGACAGCCGCACAGATACGCAGTATTTT.